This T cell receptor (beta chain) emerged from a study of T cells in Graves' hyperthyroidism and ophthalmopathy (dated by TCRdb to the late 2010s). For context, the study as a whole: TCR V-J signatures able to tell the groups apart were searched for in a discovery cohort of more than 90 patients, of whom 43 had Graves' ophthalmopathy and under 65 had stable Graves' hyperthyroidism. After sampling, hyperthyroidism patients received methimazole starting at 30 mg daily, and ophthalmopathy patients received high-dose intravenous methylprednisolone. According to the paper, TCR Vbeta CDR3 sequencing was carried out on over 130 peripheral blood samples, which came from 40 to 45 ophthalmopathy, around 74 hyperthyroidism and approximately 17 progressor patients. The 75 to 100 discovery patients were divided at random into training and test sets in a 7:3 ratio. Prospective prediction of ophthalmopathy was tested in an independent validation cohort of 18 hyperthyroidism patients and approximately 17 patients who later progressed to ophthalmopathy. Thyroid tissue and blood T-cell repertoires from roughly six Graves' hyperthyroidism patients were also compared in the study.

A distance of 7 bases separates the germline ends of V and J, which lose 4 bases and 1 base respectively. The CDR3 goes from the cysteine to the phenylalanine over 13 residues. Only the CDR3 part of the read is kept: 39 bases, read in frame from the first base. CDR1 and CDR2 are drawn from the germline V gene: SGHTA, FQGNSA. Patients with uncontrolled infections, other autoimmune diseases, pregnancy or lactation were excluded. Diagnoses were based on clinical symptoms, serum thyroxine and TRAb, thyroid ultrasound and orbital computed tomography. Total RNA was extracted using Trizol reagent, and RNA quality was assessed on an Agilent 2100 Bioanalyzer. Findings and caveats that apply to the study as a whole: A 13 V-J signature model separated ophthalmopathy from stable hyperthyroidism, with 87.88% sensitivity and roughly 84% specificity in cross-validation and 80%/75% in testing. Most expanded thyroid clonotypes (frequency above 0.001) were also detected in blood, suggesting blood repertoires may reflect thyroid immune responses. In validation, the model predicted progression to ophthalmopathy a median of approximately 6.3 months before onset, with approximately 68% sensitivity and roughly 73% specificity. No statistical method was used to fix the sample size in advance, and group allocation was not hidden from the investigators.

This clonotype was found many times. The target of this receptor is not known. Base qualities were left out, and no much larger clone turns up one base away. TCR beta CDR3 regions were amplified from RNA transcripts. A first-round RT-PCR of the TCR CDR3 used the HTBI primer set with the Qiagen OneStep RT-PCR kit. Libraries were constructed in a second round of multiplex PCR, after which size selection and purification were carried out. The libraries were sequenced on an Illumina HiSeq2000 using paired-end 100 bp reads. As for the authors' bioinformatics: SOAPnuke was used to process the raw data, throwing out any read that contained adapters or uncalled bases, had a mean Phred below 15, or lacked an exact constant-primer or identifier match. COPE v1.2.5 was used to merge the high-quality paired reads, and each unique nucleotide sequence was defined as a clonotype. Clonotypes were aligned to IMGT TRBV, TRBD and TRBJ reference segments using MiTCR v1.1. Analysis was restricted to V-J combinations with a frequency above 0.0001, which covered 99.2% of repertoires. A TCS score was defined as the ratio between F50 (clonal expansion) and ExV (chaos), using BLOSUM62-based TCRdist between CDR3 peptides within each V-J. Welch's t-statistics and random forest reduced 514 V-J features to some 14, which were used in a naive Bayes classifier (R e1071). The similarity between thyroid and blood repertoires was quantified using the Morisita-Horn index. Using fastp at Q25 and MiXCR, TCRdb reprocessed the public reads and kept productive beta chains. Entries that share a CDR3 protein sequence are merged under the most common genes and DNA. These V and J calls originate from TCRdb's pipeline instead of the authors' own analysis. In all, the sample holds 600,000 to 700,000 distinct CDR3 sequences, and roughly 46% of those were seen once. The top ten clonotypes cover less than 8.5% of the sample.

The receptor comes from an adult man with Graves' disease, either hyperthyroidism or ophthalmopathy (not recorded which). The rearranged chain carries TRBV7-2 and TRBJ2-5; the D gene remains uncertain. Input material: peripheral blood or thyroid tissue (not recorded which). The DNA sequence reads TGTGCCAGCAGCTCCGGACCCCAAGAGACCCAGTACTTC. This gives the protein CASSSGPQETQYF. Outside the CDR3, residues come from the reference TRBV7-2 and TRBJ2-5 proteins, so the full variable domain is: GAGVSQSPSNKVTEKGKDVELRCDPISGHTALYWYRQSLGQGLEFLIYFQGNSAPDKSGLPSDRFSAERTGGSVSTLTIQRTQQEDSAVYLCASSSGPQETQYFGPGTRLLVL.